The clone carrying this T cell receptor beta chain came up a few times. The antigen is unknown. This entry belongs to a study of T-cell memory formation after mild COVID-19. General study results and limits: The pre-infection memory compartment contained some responding clones, suggesting cross-reactive memory joined.

Germline CDR1 is GTSNPN and CDR2 is SVGIG (reference sequence). The CDR3 loop spans 13 amino acids. The V and J ends lost 3 bases and 6 bases respectively, with 14 bases between them. TCRdb called the 5' RACE reads again in MiXCR, with one record for every CDR3 protein. Among approximately 50,000 distinct CDR3 sequences listed, 9.3% were seen once. Sequencing was carried out using PBMCs or a T cell subset sorted from them (not recorded which). This receptor was obtained from an adult woman who had mild COVID-19 (a few samples of this study predate the infection). Cell type and time point are not known. This rearrangement joins TRBV30 to TRBJ2-5; D unresolved. The CDR3 reads CAWRLTSSKTQYF. CDR3 bases: TGTGCCTGGAGGTTGACGAGTTCGAAGACCCAGTACTTC.